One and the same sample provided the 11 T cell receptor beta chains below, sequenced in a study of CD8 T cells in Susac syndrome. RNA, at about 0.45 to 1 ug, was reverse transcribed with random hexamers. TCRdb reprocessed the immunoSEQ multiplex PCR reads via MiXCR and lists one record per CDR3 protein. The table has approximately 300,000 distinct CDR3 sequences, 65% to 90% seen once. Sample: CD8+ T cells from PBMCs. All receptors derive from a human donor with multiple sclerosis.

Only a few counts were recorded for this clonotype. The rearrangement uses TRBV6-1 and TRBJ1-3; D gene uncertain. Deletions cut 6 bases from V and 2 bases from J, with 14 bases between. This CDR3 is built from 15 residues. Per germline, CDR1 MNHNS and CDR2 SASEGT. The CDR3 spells CASREYVVAGNTIYF. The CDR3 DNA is TGTGCCAGCAGGGAATATGTGGTGGCTGGAAACACCATATATTTT.

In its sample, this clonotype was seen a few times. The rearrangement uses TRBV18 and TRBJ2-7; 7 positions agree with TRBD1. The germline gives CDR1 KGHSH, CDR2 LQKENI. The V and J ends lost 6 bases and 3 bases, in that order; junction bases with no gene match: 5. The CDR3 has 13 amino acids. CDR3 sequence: CASSPGQNYEQYF. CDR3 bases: TGTGCCAGCTCTCCGGGACAGAACTACGAGCAGTACTTC. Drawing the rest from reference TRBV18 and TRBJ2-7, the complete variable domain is NAGVMQNPRHLVRRRGQEARLRCSPMKGHSHVYWYRQLPEEGLKFMVYLQKENIIDESGMPKERFSAEFPKEGPSILRIQQVVRGDSAAYFCASSPGQNYEQYFGPGTRLTVT.

Here the CDR3 DNA reads TGCAGTGCTAGAGTTTGTGGCGGGAGGGGGCCCTTCACCTACAATGAGCAGTTCTTC. Encoded protein: CSARVCGGRGPFTYNEQFF. The rearrangement joins TRBV20-1 to TRBJ2-1; 9 bases line up with TRBD2. Germline CDR1 is DFQATT and CDR2 is SNEGSKA (reference sequence). This CDR3 contains 19 residues. The V gene end was trimmed by 1 base and the J gene end by 2 bases; junction bases not matched to a gene: 15.

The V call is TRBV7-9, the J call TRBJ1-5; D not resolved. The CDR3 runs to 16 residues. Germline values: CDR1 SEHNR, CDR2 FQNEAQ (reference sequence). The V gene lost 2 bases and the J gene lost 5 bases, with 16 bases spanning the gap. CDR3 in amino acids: CASSLWVGSPDQPQHF. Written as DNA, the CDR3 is TGTGCCAGCAGCTTATGGGTAGGCAGTCCCGATCAGCCCCAGCATTTT.

DNA of the CDR3: TGCAGCGTTGAAGATACGATCCCTAGCACAGATACGCAGTATTTT. Protein sequence: CSVEDTIPSTDTQYF. The chain joins TRBV29-1 to TRBJ2-3; D is ambiguous. V dropped 0 bases and J dropped 0 bases, with 10 bases sitting between them. This CDR3 has 15 residues. Per germline, CDR1 SQVTM and CDR2 ANQGSEA.

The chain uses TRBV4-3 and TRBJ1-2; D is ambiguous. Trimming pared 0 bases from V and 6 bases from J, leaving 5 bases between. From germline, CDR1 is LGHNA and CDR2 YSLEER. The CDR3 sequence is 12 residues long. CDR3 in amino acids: CASSQDWDGYTF. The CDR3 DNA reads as TGCGCCAGCAGCCAAGATTGGGATGGCTACACCTTC.

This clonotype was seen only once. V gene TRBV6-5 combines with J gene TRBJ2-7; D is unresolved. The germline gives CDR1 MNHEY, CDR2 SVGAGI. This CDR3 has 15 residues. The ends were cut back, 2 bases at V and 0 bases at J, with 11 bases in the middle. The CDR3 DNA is TGTGCCAGCAGTTACGGGCCAGGAATCTCCTACGAGCAGTACTTC. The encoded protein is CASSYGPGISYEQYF.

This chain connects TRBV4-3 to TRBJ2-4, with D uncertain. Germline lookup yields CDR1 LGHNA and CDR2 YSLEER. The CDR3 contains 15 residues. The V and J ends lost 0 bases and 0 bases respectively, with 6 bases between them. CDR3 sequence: CASSQDWLAKNIQYF. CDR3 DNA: TGCGCCAGCAGCCAAGACTGGTTAGCCAAAAACATTCAGTACTTC.

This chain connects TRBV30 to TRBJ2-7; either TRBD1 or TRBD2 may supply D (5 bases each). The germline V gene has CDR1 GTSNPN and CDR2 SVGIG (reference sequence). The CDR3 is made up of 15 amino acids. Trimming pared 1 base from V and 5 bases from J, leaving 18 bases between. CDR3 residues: CAWSGDVYYGNEQYF. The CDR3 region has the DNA TGTGCCTGGAGTGGGGACGTCTACTACGGCAACGAGCAGTACTTC.

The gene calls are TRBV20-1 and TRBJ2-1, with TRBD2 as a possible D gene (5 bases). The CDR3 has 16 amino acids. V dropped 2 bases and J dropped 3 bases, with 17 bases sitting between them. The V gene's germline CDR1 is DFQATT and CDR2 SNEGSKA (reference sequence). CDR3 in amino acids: CSARSTTSPLYNEQFF. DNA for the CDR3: TGCAGTGCTAGATCTACAACTAGTCCCCTCTACAATGAGCAGTTCTTC.

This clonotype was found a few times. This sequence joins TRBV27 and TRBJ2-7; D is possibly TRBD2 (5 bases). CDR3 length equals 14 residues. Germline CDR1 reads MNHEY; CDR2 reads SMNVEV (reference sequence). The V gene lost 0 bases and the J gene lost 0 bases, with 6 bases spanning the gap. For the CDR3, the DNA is TGTGCCAGCAGTTTATCCGGGGACTCCTACGAGCAGTACTTC. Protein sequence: CASSLSGDSYEQYF.